This is a list of T cell receptor beta chains from one sample in a study of T cell responses to AZD1222 COVID-19 vaccine. Sequencing used immunoSEQ multiplex PCR; TCRdb keeps in-frame clones, though not all of them. The data hold 130,000 to 150,000 clones, with 92% observed a single time. The sample here was peripheral blood, taken on day 0 of AZD1222 vaccination. Receptors were obtained from an adult in good health. Each CDR3 is given with its conserved first and last residue. The D gene is left open where the match is weak. Clone size is shown for a subset of rows, as once, few, many or a class of expanded clone.

d_gene: .
abundance: .
v_gene: TRBV4-1
j_gene: TRBJ2-2
CDR3nt: TGCGCCAGCAGCCACCCGACAGGGAACACCGGGGAGCTGTTTTTT
CDR3aa: CASSHPTGNTGELFF

d_gene: .
abundance: few
v_gene: TRBV29-1
j_gene: TRBJ1-3
CDR3nt: TGCAGCGTTGAGGGGGCAACGGGAAACACCATATATTTT
CDR3aa: CSVEGATGNTIYF

d_gene: .
abundance: .
v_gene: TRBV11-3
j_gene: TRBJ2-2
CDR3nt: TGTGCCAGCAGCTTAGGCGGTCTGAACACCGGGGAGCTGTTTTTT
CDR3aa: CASSLGGLNTGELFF

d_gene: .
abundance: .
v_gene: TRBV15
j_gene: TRBJ1-2
CDR3nt: TGTGCCACCAGCAGAAAAGAGGGTCTGGTTGGGGACTATGGCTACACCTTC
CDR3aa: CATSRKEGLVGDYGYTF

d_gene: TRBD2
abundance: .
v_gene: TRBV6-2/TRBV6-3
j_gene: TRBJ2-5
CDR3nt: TGTGCCAGCAGTTACGGGACTAGCGGGGACAGAACCCAGTACTTC
CDR3aa: CASSYGTSGDRTQYF

d_gene: .
abundance: .
v_gene: TRBV9
j_gene: TRBJ1-4
CDR3nt: TGTGCCAGCAGCGTAGCAGGTGAAAAACTGTTTTTT
CDR3aa: CASSVAGEKLFF

d_gene: .
abundance: .
v_gene: TRBV18
j_gene: TRBJ2-3
CDR3nt: TGTGCCAGCTCACCCCAGGGCTCCGAGGGCGATACGCAGTATTTT
CDR3aa: CASSPQGSEGDTQYF

d_gene: .
abundance: .
v_gene: TRBV7-2
j_gene: TRBJ1-2
CDR3nt: TGTGCCAGCAGCTTAGGGGCCCTGGAGTATGGCTACACCTTC
CDR3aa: CASSLGALEYGYTF

d_gene: .
abundance: .
v_gene: TRBV5-1
j_gene: TRBJ2-5
CDR3nt: TGCGCCAGCAGCTTGGTTTCCGGTCCCCAAGAGACCCAGTACTTC
CDR3aa: CASSLVSGPQETQYF

d_gene: TRBD1
abundance: .
v_gene: TRBV13
j_gene: TRBJ1-1
CDR3nt: TGTGCCAGCAGCTCGAGGGACAGGGTGCTAACTGAAGCTTTCTTT
CDR3aa: CASSSRDRVLTEAFF

d_gene: .
abundance: .
v_gene: TRBV24-1
j_gene: TRBJ2-2
CDR3nt: TGTGCCACCAGTGCTGAGGGGCGGACCGGGGAGCTGTTTTTT
CDR3aa: CATSAEGRTGELFF

d_gene: TRBD1
abundance: .
v_gene: TRBV7-2
j_gene: TRBJ1-1
CDR3nt: TGTGCCAGCAGAGGGACAGGGGGAATGAACACTGAAGCTTTCTTT
CDR3aa: CASRGTGGMNTEAFF

d_gene: TRBD1
abundance: .
v_gene: TRBV6-5
j_gene: TRBJ1-4
CDR3nt: TGTGCCAGCAGGGGGACAGGGAAGGAAGAAAAACTGTTTTTT
CDR3aa: CASRGTGKEEKLFF

d_gene: TRBD2
abundance: .
v_gene: TRBV28
j_gene: TRBJ2-2
CDR3nt: TGTGCCAGCAGCCAGGGACTACCCGGGAGCGGGGAGCTGTTTTTT
CDR3aa: CASSQGLPGSGELFF

d_gene: TRBD1
abundance: .
v_gene: TRBV7-7
j_gene: TRBJ2-1
CDR3nt: TGTGCTAGCAGCTTAGCGCCCGGGACAGGGGGCTACCAGAGCTCCTACAATGAGCAGTTCTTC
CDR3aa: CASSLAPGTGGYQSSYNEQFF